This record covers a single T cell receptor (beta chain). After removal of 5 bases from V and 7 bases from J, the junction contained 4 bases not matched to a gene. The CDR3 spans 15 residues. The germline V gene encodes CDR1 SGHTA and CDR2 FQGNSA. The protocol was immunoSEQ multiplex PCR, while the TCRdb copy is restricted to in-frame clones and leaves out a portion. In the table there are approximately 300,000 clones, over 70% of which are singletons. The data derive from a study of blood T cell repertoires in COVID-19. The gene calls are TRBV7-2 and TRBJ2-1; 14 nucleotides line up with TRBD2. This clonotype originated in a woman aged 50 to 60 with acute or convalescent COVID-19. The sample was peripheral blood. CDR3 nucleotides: TGTGCCAGCAGCCAGACTAGCGGGAGGGGGAATGAGCAGTTCTTC. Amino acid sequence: CASSQTSGRGNEQFF.